This T cell receptor (beta chain) was identified during a study of CD8+ T cells in alopecia areata. About this clone: Its antigen is unidentified.

Sorting of PBMCs yielded the CD4+ and CD8+ T cells. The sequencing template was cDNA reverse transcribed from extracted RNA. The assay was immunoSEQ multiplex PCR, and TCRdb's table has in-frame clones only and misses some. Of about 150,000 clones in the sample, less than 65% were seen once. General study results and limits: TCR sharing across patients was less clear than in mice, possibly HLA-related. Normal skin's resident alphabeta T cells are also sequenced in scalp samples.

Trimming removed 5 bases from V and 2 bases from J; junction bases left unmatched: 9. Germline CDR1 is SEHNR and CDR2 is FQNEAQ (reference sequence). CDR3 length: 15 residues. This chain connects TRBV7-9 to TRBJ2-7, with 7 bases lining up with TRBD1. The TCR originated in a human donor in good health. Material: CD8+ T cells sorted from blood. This CDR3 reads CASSLLSQGAYEQYF. CDR3 nucleotides: TGTGCCAGCAGCCTCTTGTCCCAGGGGGCCTACGAGCAGTACTTC.